The source of this T cell receptor (beta chain) is a study of shared clonotypes between healthy human individuals (dated by TCRdb to about 2020). In terms of the full investigation: The cohort comprised two women and three men aged 18 to 49 years. For each donor, CD4 naive and CD4 memory were each given three plates, CD8 naive was given two plates, and CD8 memory was given one plate. Libraries were prepared and TCR repertoires were sequenced by different laboratories using diverse techniques, in order to increase sequencing depth and limit assay-specific biases. Between about 0.9 and 10 billion PBMCs per donor were obtained by leukapheresis. To estimate repertoire size and how much clonotype sharing occurs between individuals, the study deeply sequenced the blood TCR repertoires of roughly 5 healthy adults. General conclusions and limits of the study: Estimated clonotype richness was generally larger for naive than for memory subsets. Based on pairwise subsampling, the degree of clonotype sharing among donors was expected to be affected by sequencing depth. Clonotypes shared by all four sorted-subset donors showed higher generation probabilities than non-shared clonotypes. Incomplete sequencing was indicated by rarefaction of sorted-subset datasets, despite the large sequencing depth. Only blood was sampled, and tissue TCR repertoires likely differ from those in blood. Across four donors, approximately 5% of naive CD4, roughly 3.8% of naive CD8, under 2.5% of memory CD4, and 0.4% of memory CD8 clonotypes were shared. Because the study included a small number of donors, the genetic and exposure-history diversity represented was limited.

Using the deep immunoSEQ assay, multiplex PCR amplified TCR CDR3 regions from genomic DNA. For each cell subset, the extracted genomic DNA was distributed evenly across all wells of several immunoSEQ 96-well plates, and each plate served as one replicate. For sorted subsets, 200 to 250 ng genomic DNA, equal to 30,000 to 35,000 T cell genomes, was loaded into each replicate PCR. Purified libraries were measured with a Qubit 3.0 fluorometer, size-checked on a Bioanalyzer 2100, and measured again with the KAPA Library Quantification kit. Each immunoSEQ 96-well plate was sequenced on its own single-read 150-cycle Illumina NextSeq 550 flow cell. The original methods were these. The immunoSEQ output contained only junctional sequences without quality scores, so filtering could not match that applied to full-length reads. Sequences were annotated with PyIR, a Python wrapper for IgBLAST v1.9, and V/J genes and CDR3 were assigned using IMGT germline references. Reads were removed for weak V/J assignments (E-value above 1e-6), missing CDR3, stop codons, out-of-frame junctions, or ambiguous translated residues. V3J clonotypes were defined as sequences sharing the same inferred V gene, J gene, and CDR3 amino acid sequence. The percentage overlap between two repertoires was calculated by dividing the number of shared unique clonotypes by the size of the smaller repertoire. Richness of each repertoire was evaluated using RTK rarefaction, the Chao1 estimator, and Recon v2.1 estimates of unobserved clonotypes. Generation probabilities for all TCRbeta clonotypes obtained by the gDNA method from a few donors were computed using OLGA. In TCRdb, the immuneACCESS table is reduced to in-frame sequences with V and J assigned. These tables do not hold every clone; where another copy was compared, an unresolved V gene accounts for under half, and the others remain unexplained. The DNA was the basis for D and trimming; V, J and clone size are from that table. The sample includes 330,000 or so clones, with roughly 80% observed a single time. The ten largest make up around 9.3% of the sample.

V lost 6 bases and J lost 1 base, and the count of bases not matched to a germline gene is 6. Including the terminal cysteine and phenylalanine, the CDR3 comprises 14 residues. The kept DNA is CDR3 alone, 42 bases in frame from the first base. For CDR1 and CDR2, the germline V gene (reference sequence) lists MNHNY and SVGAGI. Donors were healthy HIV-negative adults with no recently reported acute infections or vaccinations. Every donor was a Caucasian adult living in Nashville, Tennessee, USA. Magnetic negative selection was used to enrich CD4+ T cells, after which naive cells were positively selected on CD45RA and the negative fraction became the memory subset. Blood was obtained by leukapheresis, after which PBMCs were separated by Ficoll-Histopaque density gradient centrifugation and cryopreserved in liquid nitrogen vapor phase. Analytical flow cytometry was used to check the purity and quantity of every magnetically sorted T cell population. Genomic DNA was isolated from every sorted fraction and measured by UV absorbance on a Nanodrop 2000c.

A remark on this clone: The antigen it recognizes is unknown. Base qualities are not at hand, and no much larger clone is one base apart.

The rearranged segments are TRBV6-6 and TRBJ2-7; 7 central nucleotides agree with TRBD1. This receptor was obtained from a man younger than 45 in good health. The source material was memory CD4+ T cells sorted from blood. What the cell subset or site label conveys for this sample: CD45RA-negative fraction. The DNA sequence reads TGTGCCAGCAGGGATCCGGGACAGTCCTACGAGCAGTACTTC. This yields the protein CASRDPGQSYEQYF.